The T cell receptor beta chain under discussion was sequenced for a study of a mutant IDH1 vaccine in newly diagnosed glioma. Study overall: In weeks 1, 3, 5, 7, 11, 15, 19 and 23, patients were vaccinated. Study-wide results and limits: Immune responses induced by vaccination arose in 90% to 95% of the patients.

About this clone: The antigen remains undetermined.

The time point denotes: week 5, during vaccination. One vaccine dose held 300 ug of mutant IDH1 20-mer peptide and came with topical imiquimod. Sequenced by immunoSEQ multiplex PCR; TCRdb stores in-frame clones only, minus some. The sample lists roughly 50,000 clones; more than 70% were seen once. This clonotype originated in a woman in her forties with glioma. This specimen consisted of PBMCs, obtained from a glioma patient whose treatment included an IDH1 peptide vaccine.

CDR3 amino acids: CASSHVGGHRETQYF. The CDR3 DNA is TGCGCCAGCAGCCACGTCGGGGGCCATAGGGAGACCCAGTACTTC. The gene calls are TRBV4-1 and TRBJ2-5; D might be TRBD1 or TRBD2, each matching 6 bases. Between the trimmed V and J ends, which lost 3 bases and 5 bases, there was a span of 16 bases. Germline values: CDR1 MGHRA, CDR2 YSYEKL. This CDR3 is built from 15 residues.